This T cell receptor (beta chain) was sequenced in a study of cytomegalovirus exposure and HLA in healthy donors. Germline V CDR1 and CDR2: SGHDT, YYEEEE. The CDR3 loop spans 16 amino acids. Trimming took 0 bases from V and 10 from J, leaving 17 bases between them. In its sample, this clone was seen a few times. PCR used 60 Vbeta primers and 13 Jbeta primers. The data were produced by immunoSEQ multiplex PCR, yet TCRdb's version contains in-frame clones alone and is incomplete. The data show 110,000 to 150,000 clones, roughly a tenth seen once. This TCR derives from a male donor in good health and CMV-seronegative. The sample consisted of PBMCs. J is TRBJ1-6 and V is TRBV5-6; D is uncertain. DNA of the CDR3: TGTGCCAGCAGCTTGGTAGCCACGGGAAGAATCTCACCCCTCCACTTT. It encodes CASSLVATGRISPLHF.